This TCR beta chain was captured by sequencing in a study of blood T cell repertoires in COVID-19. Study summary: Acute and convalescent COVID-19 samples came from the United States, Italy and Spain. PBMCs, B-cell-depleted T cells, or T cells provided the cDNA or gDNA that made up the material.

As handled by the study authors: Reference gene primer amplification yielded estimated nucleated cell counts. TCRdb's copy holds only in-frame clones and misses some; the assay was immunoSEQ multiplex PCR. V and J calls plus clone size are reproduced from that table; the DNA served to infer D and trimming. The sample lists approximately 70,000 clones, roughly 90% occurring once. This clonotype was sampled from a woman aged 55-69 years with acute or convalescent COVID-19. Material for sequencing was peripheral blood.

This CDR3 is CASSSRDTYGYTF. CDR3 DNA: TGTGCCAGCAGCTCCCGGGACACCTATGGCTACACCTTC. The rearrangement links TRBV9 to TRBJ1-2; possibly TRBD1 for D (6 bases). CDR3 length equals 13 residues. Looked up from germline, CDR1 is SGDLS and CDR2 is YYNGEE. The V and J ends lost 4 bases and 4 bases respectively, with 11 bases between them.